This T cell receptor beta chain was identified in a study of blood T cell repertoires in COVID-19. Looking at the study overall: The cDNA or gDNA used as material had been derived from T cells, B-cell-depleted T cells, or PBMCs.

Per the germline V gene, CDR1 is SGHRS and CDR2 is YFSETQ. The CDR3 totals 15 residues. Trimming took 2 bases from V and 1 from J, leaving 12 bases between them. Participants had their cohort set by participant-reported clinical history. Recovered status in Cohort 3 required two negative PCRs, clearance, or symptom resolution. Authors' data handling: For nucleated cells, counts were estimated from reference gene primer amplification. Sequencing was performed with immunoSEQ multiplex PCR; in TCRdb, only in-frame clones are kept and a portion is missing. V and J calls and clone size are those listed in that table; D and trimming were worked out from the DNA. In the table there are a few hundred thousand clones, approximately 90% of which are singletons.

The sample consisted of PBMCs or T cells enriched from blood (not recorded which). The chain joins TRBV5-1 to TRBJ1-1, with D hard to call. This clonotype was sampled from a woman aged 50 to 60 who had recovered from COVID-19. CDR3 nucleotides: TGCGCCAGCAGCTTACAAAGCGTACAGAACACTGAAGCTTTCTTT. Its translation: CASSLQSVQNTEAFF.